This T cell receptor beta chain was captured in a study of T cell responses to AZD1222 COVID-19 vaccine. Points on this clone: Its antigen remains unidentified.

Notes on the study in general: With two AZD1222 doses given, Spike-specific TCR breadth and depth both rose. Spike as a whole was targeted by vaccine-associated CD4 TCRs, dominant at 160-218 and 743-854. Clonal diversity may have been underestimated in mostly white British donors.

Germline lookup yields CDR1 SGHNT and CDR2 YENEEA. The CDR3 has 14 residues. V gave up 0 bases and J gave up 4 bases, with 9 bases separating them. Sequencing was performed with immunoSEQ multiplex PCR; in TCRdb, only in-frame clones are kept and a portion is missing. The sample records 90,000 or so clones, 88% being singletons. The TCR comes from an adult in good health. V and J are TRBV11-3 and TRBJ1-2, with D possibly being TRBD1 (5 bases). Sequencing was performed on peripheral blood, taken on day 0 of AZD1222 vaccination. CDR3 residues: CASSLDTGTYGYTF. CDR3 in DNA: TGTGCCAGCAGCTTAGATACGGGGACCTATGGCTACACCTTC.